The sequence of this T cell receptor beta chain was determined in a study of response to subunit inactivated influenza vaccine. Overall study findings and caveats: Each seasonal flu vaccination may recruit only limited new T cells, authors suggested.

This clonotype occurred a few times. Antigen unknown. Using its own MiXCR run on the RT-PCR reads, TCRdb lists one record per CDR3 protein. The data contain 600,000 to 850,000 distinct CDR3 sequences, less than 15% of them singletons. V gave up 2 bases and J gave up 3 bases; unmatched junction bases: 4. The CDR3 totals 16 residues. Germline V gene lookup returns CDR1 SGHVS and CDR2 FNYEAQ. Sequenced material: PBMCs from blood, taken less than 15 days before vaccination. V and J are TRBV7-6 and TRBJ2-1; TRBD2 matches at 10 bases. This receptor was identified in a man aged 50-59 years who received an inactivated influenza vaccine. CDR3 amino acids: CASSLLAGAFYNEQFF. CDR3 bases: TGTGCCAGCAGCTTACTAGCGGGGGCTTTCTACAATGAGCAGTTCTTC.